This T cell receptor (beta chain) emerged from a study of regulatory T cells in long-lasting Graves disease. Study results and limitations: There were preferences for TRBV28, TRBJ1-2 and TRBJ2-5 in persistent disease. Accuracy could have been hurt by small sample size.

Points on this clonotype: Its antigen is not identified.

Through Arm-PCR of CDR3 regions and iRepertoire HTBI primers, TCR beta libraries were built. One entry per CDR3 protein, called by TCRdb with MiXCR from the multiplex PCR reads. The sample holds 650,000 to 850,000 distinct CDR3 sequences, 25% to 35% seen once. The CDR3 has 14 residues. Germline CDR1 and CDR2: MNHNS and SASEGT. V dropped 0 bases and J dropped 8 bases, with 13 bases sitting between them. Time point specified: persistent/refractory GD, antithyroid drugs over 5 years with positive TRAb. The TCR library used RNA extracted from PBMCs. Graves' disease was diagnosed by American Thyroid Association guidelines.

The chain couples TRBV6-1 to TRBJ1-2; D is unclear. This sample comprised peripheral blood mononuclear cells (PBMCs), obtained when the disease was refractory, from a patient treated with antithyroid drugs. The receptor was derived from a female donor with Graves disease. The CDR3 is CASSEAGASWGYTF. The CDR3 DNA reads as TGTGCCAGCAGTGAAGCCGGAGCCTCATGGGGCTACACCTTC.